These 32 T cell receptor beta chains came from one sample sequenced in a study of regulatory T cells in long-lasting Graves disease. Time point denoted: persistent/refractory GD, antithyroid drugs over 5 years with positive TRAb. RNA extracted from PBMCs served as the sequencing template. The authors built TCR beta libraries using iRepertoire HTBI primers and Arm-PCR of CDR3 regions. MiXCR, applied by TCRdb to the multiplex PCR reads, yields one record per CDR3 protein. The sample has hundreds of thousands of distinct CDR3 sequences, 20% to 25% seen once. The sequenced sample was peripheral blood mononuclear cells (PBMCs), obtained when the disease was refractory, from a patient treated with antithyroid drugs. The receptor set was obtained from a female donor with Graves disease.

The rearrangement joins TRBV20-1 to TRBJ1-5; tentative D call: TRBD1 (5 bases). Germline V gene lookup returns CDR1 DFQATT and CDR2 SNEGSKA (reference sequence). Trimming removed 7 bases at V and 2 bases at J, with 9 bases between. The CDR3 runs to 12 residues. The CDR3 sequence: CSGQGGNQPQHF. The CDR3 coding sequence is TGCAGTGGGCAGGGAGGCAATCAGCCCCAGCATTTT.

The sample holds a few counts of this clonotype. The chain employs TRBV6-2 or TRBV6-3 and TRBJ1-5, with D hard to call. This CDR3 comprises 16 residues. V was trimmed by 5 bases and J by 3 bases, leaving 17 bases between them. CDR1 and CDR2 from the germline V gene are MNHEY and SVGEGT. The CDR3, as DNA: TGTGCCAGCAGTGAATATCCCCCCGGGAACAATCAGCCCCAGCATTTT. Amino acid sequence: CASSEYPPGNNQPQHF.

There are many counts of this clonotype. The chain recombines TRBV10-3 with TRBJ1-6; D gene uncertain. The germline gives CDR1 ENHRY, CDR2 SYGVKD. Trimming shortened V by 3 bases and J by 5 bases, and 5 bases separated the two germline ends. This CDR3 is 13 amino acids long. CDR3 DNA sequence: TGTGCCATCAGTGACGGGGATAATTCACCCCTCCACTTT. The encoded protein is CAISDGDNSPLHF.

In DNA form, the CDR3 reads TGTGCCAGTAGCGGACAGGAGAACTATGGCTACACCTTC. It translates to CASSGQENYGYTF. The rearrangement uses TRBV19 and TRBJ1-2, with 7 bases fitting TRBD1. CDR1 is LNHDA and CDR2 is SQIVND in the germline V gene (reference sequence). CDR3 size: 13 residues. J lost 2 bases, V lost 6 bases, and 3 bases had no gene match.

This clonotype came up many times. J is TRBJ2-7 and V is TRBV5-1; 11 nucleotides match TRBD1. V shed 0 bases, J shed 5 bases, and the junction held 4 bases outside the gene matches. The germline gives CDR1 SGHRS, CDR2 YFSETQ. The CDR3 is 15 amino acids. DNA for the CDR3: TGCGCCAGCAGCTTGGTTTGGACAGGGGGCCACGAGCAGTACTTC. It yields the protein CASSLVWTGGHEQYF.

Points on this clonotype: This sequence may be a read error, since a much larger clone differs from it by one base. Since no conserved phenylalanine or tryptophan closes the CDR3, a read error is the likely cause. The chain joins TRBV19 to TRBJ1-2, with D unresolved. Trimming left V 4 bases short and J 2 bases short, with 5 bases between. The CDR3 has 12 residues. Looked up from germline, CDR1 is LNHDA and CDR2 is SQIVND (reference sequence). CDR3 residues: CASSRANYGYTS. The CDR3 DNA sequence: TGTGCCAGTAGTAGAGCGAACTATGGCTACACCTCC.

This clonotype was found many times. The genes are TRBV20-1 and TRBJ2-7, with 7 bases matching TRBD1. CDR1 and CDR2 from the germline V gene are DFQATT and SNEGSKA (reference sequence). Trimming took 6 bases from V and 3 from J; bases not matched to a gene: 8. This CDR3 has 13 amino acids. The CDR3 coding sequence is TGCAGTGCCACAAAGGGACAGTACTACGAGCAGTACTTC. Amino acid sequence: CSATKGQYYEQYF.

This sequence joins TRBV6-5 and TRBJ2-7, with 11 nucleotides matching TRBD2. With 0 bases clipped from V and 1 base from J, the junction kept 8 bases outside the gene matches. Per germline, CDR1 MNHEY and CDR2 SVGAGI. This CDR3 contains 18 residues. The chain's CDR3 is CASSYSRGRLAGSYEQYF. CDR3 DNA sequence: TGTGCCAGCAGTTACTCGAGGGGTCGACTAGCGGGGTCCTACGAGCAGTACTTC.

The CDR3 sequence: CASSLGGRFELFF. CDR3 bases: TGTGCCAGCAGCTTGGGTGGTCGATTCGAACTGTTTTTT. The J gene is TRBJ1-4, the V gene TRBV7-9; D is undetermined. Germline V gene sequence: CDR1 SEHNR, CDR2 FQNEAQ (reference sequence). V lost 3 bases and J 12 bases, leaving 14 bases between the germline ends. CDR3 size: 13 residues.

This clonotype was observed a handful of times. V and J are TRBV19 and TRBJ2-7, with a tentative D call TRBD2 (5 bases). There are 14 residues in the CDR3. Germline assignment: CDR1 LNHDA and CDR2 SQIVND (reference sequence). V was pared by 3 bases and J by 4 bases, with 13 bases between. The DNA for the CDR3 is TGTGCCAGTAGTATCGACGGGGAAGCTTACGAGCAGTACTTC. Its translation is CASSIDGEAYEQYF.

This clonotype came up many times. This chain connects TRBV7-9 to TRBJ2-7; D possibly matches TRBD1 or TRBD2 (5 bases each). The germline gives CDR1 SEHNR, CDR2 FQNEAQ (reference sequence). CDR3 length: 15 residues. V lost 4 bases to trimming and J lost 3 bases, with 16 bases between them. The CDR3 sequence is CASSSTPGTDYEQYF. The CDR3 nucleotides read TGTGCCAGCAGCTCAACTCCCGGGACGGACTACGAGCAGTACTTC.

This clonotype was detected only a few times. This chain joins TRBV5-4 and TRBJ1-1; D unresolved. The germline V gene encodes CDR1 SGHNT and CDR2 YYREEE (reference sequence). CDR3 size: 15 residues. V was clipped by 4 bases and J by 11 bases, with 24 bases between them. CDR3 nucleotides: TGTGCCAGCAGCGCTATCGGATTGGCACACATCGAGGCTTTCTTT. Translating gives CASSAIGLAHIEAFF. The complete variable domain, with remaining parts taken from reference TRBV5-4 and TRBJ1-1, reads ETGVTQSPTHLIKTRGQQVTLRCSSQSGHNTVSWYQQALGQGPQFIFQYYREEENGRGNFPPRFSGLQFPNYSSELNVNALELDDSALYLCASSAIGLAHIEAFFGQGTRLTVV.

Concerning this clonotype: One base away lies a much larger clone, so this may be a sequencing read error. The chain is built from TRBV7-9 and TRBJ2-5, with D possibly matching TRBD1 (6 bases). V shed 5 bases and J shed 9 bases, with 16 bases lying between them. This CDR3 comprises 13 residues. Germline loops: CDR1 SEHNR, CDR2 FQNEAQ (reference sequence). CDR3: CASSPGHTGAQYF. The CDR3 nucleotides are TGTGCCAGCAGCCCGGGACACACTGGGGCCCAGTACTTC.

The CDR3 coding sequence is TGTGCCAGCAGCTTCCGACTAGCGGGAGTCGAGCAGTACTTC. The encoded protein is CASSFRLAGVEQYF. The chain carries TRBV5-8 and TRBJ2-7; 12 bases map to TRBD2. Per the germline V gene, CDR1 is SGHTS and CDR2 is YDEGEE. This CDR3 is built from 14 residues. The V and J ends lost 2 bases and 6 bases, in that order; junction bases with no gene match: 3.

The chain uses TRBV6-2 or TRBV6-3 and TRBJ1-3; D unclear. V dropped 1 base and J dropped 0 bases, with 13 bases sitting between them. Germline-derived CDR1 and CDR2 are MNHEY and SVGEGT. The CDR3 sequence is 17 residues long. CDR3 loop: CASSYYGLLSSGNTIYF. The CDR3 region has the DNA TGTGCCAGCAGTTACTACGGACTCTTGAGCTCTGGAAACACCATATATTTT.

This clonotype has ten or more counts. The DNA of the CDR3 is TGTGCCAGCAACCCAAGACAGGGATGGTCTGAAGCTTTCTTT. It translates to CASNPRQGWSEAFF. This sequence joins TRBV5-6 and TRBJ1-1, with TRBD1 matching over 7 bases. The CDR3 runs 14 residues. In germline, CDR1 is SGHDT, CDR2 YYEEEE. Trimming removed 6 bases from V and 6 bases from J; junction bases left unmatched: 11.

V gene TRBV20-1 combines with J gene TRBJ1-5; 9 bases are shared with TRBD1. CDR1 is DFQATT and CDR2 is SNEGSKA in the germline V gene (reference sequence). The CDR3 is made up of 18 amino acids. Unmatched junction bases numbered 13, after V lost 3 bases and J lost 1 base. This CDR3 reads CSARAPGATGGSNQPQHF. The CDR3 DNA reads as TGCAGTGCTAGGGCTCCTGGGGCGACAGGGGGGAGCAATCAGCCCCAGCATTTT.

The genes are TRBV28 and TRBJ2-2; 10 positions match TRBD1. The V segment lost 7 bases and the J segment 5 bases; nucleotides outside the gene matches: 4. The CDR3 consists of 14 residues. Germline-derived CDR1 and CDR2 are MDHEN and SYDVKM. This CDR3 is CASKRTGGTGELFF. CDR3 DNA sequence: TGTGCCAGCAAACGGACAGGGGGAACCGGGGAGCTGTTTTTT.

V is TRBV25-1 and J is TRBJ2-2, with a tentative D call TRBD2 (5 bases). The V and J ends lost 0 bases and 8 bases respectively, with 13 bases between them. Germline assignment: CDR1 MGHDK and CDR2 SYGVNS. The CDR3 runs 15 residues. The CDR3, as DNA: TGTGCCAGCAGTGAATATACGCGTCGGAGGGGGGAGCTGTTTTTT. It yields the protein CASSEYTRRRGELFF.

The sample holds many counts of this clonotype. The chain joins TRBV12-3 or TRBV12-4 to TRBJ1-5; D unresolved. This CDR3 is 14 amino acids long. V was shortened by 1 base and J by 6 bases, with 10 bases between the two germline ends. As DNA, the CDR3 is TGTGCCAGCAGTTTAGGATGGGAACGTCAGCCCCAGCATTTT. Amino acid sequence: CASSLGWERQPQHF.

To note about this clonotype: A much larger clone differs from this one at a single base, so this may be a read error. The rearrangement uses TRBV7-2 and TRBJ2-7; 9 bases match TRBD1. The germline V gene encodes CDR1 SGHTA and CDR2 FQGNSA. The CDR3 contains 15 residues. The CDR3 DNA is TGTGCCAGCAGCGAACAGGGGGCTCGGGGGTACGAGCAGCACTTC. Its translation is CASSEQGARGYEQHF.

The chain uses TRBV7-9 and TRBJ1-1; 12 bases are a match to TRBD1. The CDR3 runs to 17 residues. The trim removed 6 bases at V and 4 bases at J, leaving 12 bases unmatched. The V gene's germline CDR1 is SEHNR and CDR2 FQNEAQ (reference sequence). The DNA for the CDR3 is TGTGCCAGCAGTTCCCGGGACAGGGGGCTGGTGGGCACTGAAGCTTTCTTT. Protein sequence: CASSSRDRGLVGTEAFF.

Points on this clonotype: One junction end does not reproduce the germline sequence, and a read error may be involved. The V call is TRBV20-1, the J call TRBJ2-5, with D perhaps TRBD2 (8 bases). The CDR3 extends over 16 amino acids. In germline, CDR1 is DFQATT, CDR2 SNEGSKA (reference sequence). CDR3 sequence reads: CSAGDGGDSSEETQYF. The DNA of the CDR3 is TGCAGTGCTGGAGACGGGGGGGACAGCAGTGAAGAGACCCAGTACTTC.

This clonotype was counted ten times or more. The chain employs TRBV6-1 and TRBJ2-7; D may be TRBD1 or TRBD2 (5 bases each). Trimming shortened V by 10 bases and J by 0 bases, and 16 bases separated the two germline ends. Germline CDR1 and CDR2: MNHNS and SASEGT. This CDR3 is 14 amino acids long. This CDR3 reads CATVEVGTSYEQYF. Here the CDR3 DNA reads TGTGCCACCGTCGAGGTAGGGACCTCCTACGAGCAGTACTTC.

The rearrangement links TRBV5-1 to TRBJ2-7, with 7 positions matching TRBD1. The CDR3 covers 16 residues. Trimming at V came to 4 bases and at J to 3 bases, leaving 13 bases not matched to a gene. From germline, CDR1 is SGHRS and CDR2 YFSETQ. As DNA, the CDR3 is TGCGCCAGCAGCCCTGACAGGGCTCAGGTAAACTACGAGCAGTACTTC. Encoded protein: CASSPDRAQVNYEQYF.

V and J are TRBV27 and TRBJ1-2; D is possibly TRBD1 (5 bases). The CDR3 is made up of 14 amino acids. In germline, CDR1 is MNHEY, CDR2 SMNVEV (reference sequence). V was clipped by 4 bases and J by 0 bases, with 9 bases between them. CDR3 amino acids: CASSWDVANYGYTF. The DNA of the CDR3 is TGTGCCAGCAGTTGGGACGTTGCTAACTATGGCTACACCTTC.

This clonotype has only one observation. A much larger clone differs by one base, so this may be a read error. This sequence joins TRBV6-1 and TRBJ2-5; 9 bases agree with TRBD2. Germline V gene lookup returns CDR1 MNHNS and CDR2 SASEGT. The CDR3 sequence is 18 residues long. DNA for the CDR3: TGTGCCAGCACCCTCGGAGGTTCATTGGGACTAGCAGTGGAGACCCAGCACTTC. Protein product: CASTLGGSLGLAVETQHF.

This clonotype was observed many times. The chain joins TRBV28 to TRBJ1-2; no definite D call. The CDR3 runs to 12 residues. From germline, CDR1 is MDHEN and CDR2 SYDVKM. Trimming stripped 1 base from V and 7 bases from J, with 7 bases between. CDR3 DNA sequence: TGTGCCAGCAGTTTATCCCGTCGTGGCTACACCTTC. Protein: CASSLSRRGYTF.

This clonotype has just a few counts. The V and J genes are TRBV7-9 and TRBJ1-2, with 12 nucleotides matching TRBD1. The CDR3 sequence is 16 residues long. Germline V gives CDR1 SEHNR, CDR2 FQNEAQ (reference sequence). V lost 5 bases and J lost 7; bases outside the gene matches: 11. The CDR3 here is CASSPPRGQGASGYTF. The CDR3 DNA reads TGTGCCAGCAGCCCTCCCCGGGGACAGGGGGCGTCTGGCTACACCTTC. The full variable domain, its missing parts supplied by reference TRBV7-9 and TRBJ1-2, is DTGVSQNPRHKITKRGQNVTFRCDPISEHNRLYWYRQTLGQGPEFLTYFQNEAQLEKSRLLSDRFSAERPKGSFSTLEIQRTEQGDSAMYLCASSPPRGQGASGYTFGSGTRLTVV.

This clonotype was detected ten times or more. The rearrangement joins TRBV28 to TRBJ1-2, with unresolved D. Per germline, CDR1 MDHEN and CDR2 SYDVKM. The CDR3 contains 14 residues. Trimming pared 4 bases from V and 3 bases from J, leaving 12 bases between. The DNA for the CDR3 is TGTGCCAGCAGTTCCCTAGGTGGGGACTATGGCTACACCTTC. This gives the protein CASSSLGGDYGYTF.

This clonotype was detected a few times. V gene TRBV5-1 combines with J gene TRBJ2-7; unclear D gene. Trimming removed 4 bases from V and 3 bases from J, with 23 bases in between. In germline, CDR1 is SGHRS, CDR2 YFSETQ. The CDR3 has 17 residues. DNA of the CDR3: TGCGCCAGCAGCGAACCTCTGGGGTGTTCTGGGGACTACGAGCAGTACTTC. It codes for CASSEPLGCSGDYEQYF.

At least ten counts were recorded for this clonotype. The J gene is TRBJ2-5, the V gene TRBV6-1; TRBD1 matches 10 bases. V lost 4 bases, J lost 7 bases, and 3 bases stayed unmatched. The CDR3 is made up of 13 amino acids. The germline V gene has CDR1 MNHNS and CDR2 SASEGT. This CDR3 is CASSGTGGGTQYF. CDR3 sequence (DNA): TGTGCCAGCAGTGGGACAGGGGGGGGGACCCAGTACTTC.